Following are 17 T cell receptor beta chains from one sample sequenced in a study of blood T cells in healthy people across ages. A second about 6 to 11 cycle PCR used barcoded and J-beta primers. TCRdb used MiXCR to reprocess the 5' RACE reads, holding one entry per CDR3 protein. Among around 710,000 distinct CDR3 sequences listed, 35% to 45% were seen once. Sequencing input: blood. Receptor source: a woman aged 60 to 75 in good health.

The chain has TRBV6-2 or TRBV6-3 and TRBJ2-7, with 11 bases identical to TRBD2. V lost 0 bases to trimming and J lost 3 bases; unmatched junction nucleotides: 1. Germline CDR1 and CDR2: MNHEY and SVGEGT. This CDR3 spans 15 amino acids. DNA of the CDR3: TGTGCCAGCAGTTACTCGGGACTAGCGGACTACGAGCAGTACTTC. Its translation is CASSYSGLADYEQYF.

This clonotype was counted between two and nine times. This rearrangement joins TRBV20-1 to TRBJ2-3; the match to TRBD2 covers 7 bases. Germline V gene lookup returns CDR1 DFQATT and CDR2 SNEGSKA (reference sequence). CDR3 size: 15 residues. J gave up 1 base and V 8 bases, and 12 bases lay outside the gene matches. Written as DNA, the CDR3 is TGCAGTACCGAAGACGCGGGAGCTCGCACAGATACGCAGTATTTT. Protein sequence: CSTEDAGARTDTQYF.

V is TRBV25-1 and J is TRBJ2-1; 8 nucleotides match TRBD1. This CDR3 is 14 amino acids long. CDR1 is MGHDK and CDR2 is SYGVNS in the germline V gene. The junction had 10 bases not matched to a gene; V was cut back by 9 bases and J by 6 bases. The CDR3 spells CASRGQGMTNEQFF. The CDR3 nucleotides read TGTGCCAGTCGCGGACAGGGTATGACCAATGAGCAGTTCTTC. Together with reference TRBV25-1 and TRBJ2-1, the CDR3 gives the full variable domain: EADIYQTPRYLVIGTGKKITLECSQTMGHDKMYWYQQDPGMELHLIHYSYGVNSTEKGDLSSESTVSRIRTEHFPLTLESARPSHTSQYLCASRGQGMTNEQFFGPGTRLTVL.

The CDR3, as DNA: TGTGCCAGCAGTCAATACCCACGGACCTCGACAGATACGCAGTATTTT. Amino acids: CASSQYPRTSTDTQYF. The rearrangement links TRBV6-5 to TRBJ2-3, with unresolved D. Trimming stripped 5 bases from V and 3 bases from J, with 18 bases between. Germline assignment: CDR1 MNHEY and CDR2 SVGAGI. The CDR3 runs 16 residues.

This clonotype appeared many times. The chain couples TRBV5-5 to TRBJ2-1; 7 bases align to TRBD1. With 4 bases clipped from V and 7 bases from J, the junction kept 5 bases outside the gene matches. Germline loops: CDR1 SGHKS, CDR2 YYEKEE (reference sequence). This CDR3 contains 13 residues. The CDR3 region has the DNA TGTGCCAGCAGCCCAGGGACAGTGAATGAGCAGTTCTTC. Protein product: CASSPGTVNEQFF.

The chain uses TRBV3-1 and TRBJ1-1; D is unresolved. The CDR3 is 14 residues long. V was pared by 7 bases and J by 1 base, with 13 bases between. From germline, CDR1 is LGHDT and CDR2 YNNKEL (reference sequence). Here the CDR3 reads CASNTLGRNTEAFF. CDR3 coding DNA: TGTGCCAGCAACACGCTAGGCAGGAACACTGAAGCTTTCTTT.

This rearrangement joins TRBV7-2 to TRBJ1-2, with D unresolved. From germline, CDR1 is SGHTA and CDR2 FQGNSA. The CDR3 covers 11 residues. V gave up 6 bases and J gave up 8 bases, with 10 bases separating them. CDR3 sequence: CASSPVTGYTF. The CDR3 DNA reads TGTGCCAGCAGTCCCGTGACCGGCTACACCTTC.

V and J are TRBV5-8 and TRBJ2-1; D is perhaps TRBD2 (6 bases). Germline CDR1 reads SGHTS; CDR2 reads YDEGEE. The CDR3 has 17 residues. The V and J ends lost 0 bases and 4 bases respectively, with 17 bases between them. DNA for the CDR3: TGTGCCAGCAGCTTGGGTTTTTCGGCGGGGTCGTACAATGAGCAGTTCTTC. This sequence encodes CASSLGFSAGSYNEQFF. The whole variable domain, filled in from reference TRBV5-8 and TRBJ2-1, reads EAGVTQSPTHLIKTRGQQATLRCSPISGHTSVYWYQQALGLGLQFLLWYDEGEERNRGNFPPRFSGRQFPNYSSELNVNALELEDSALYLCASSLGFSAGSYNEQFFGPGTRLTVL.

On this clonotype: This may be a read error, as it is one base from a much larger clone. The chain links TRBV29-1 to TRBJ2-3, with 14 positions matching TRBD2. Germline V gives CDR1 SQVTM, CDR2 ANQGSEA. The CDR3 covers 14 residues. The chain's CDR3 is CGAGTSGGADTQYF. The CDR3 region has the DNA TGCGGCGCGGGGACTAGCGGGGGAGCAGATACGCAGTATTTT.

This clonotype was recorded a few times. V gene TRBV10-3 combines with J gene TRBJ2-5; a possible D gene is TRBD2 (6 bases). The V gene lost 4 bases and the J gene lost 3 bases, with 15 bases spanning the gap. CDR3 length equals 15 residues. The germline gives CDR1 ENHRY, CDR2 SYGVKD. CDR3 loop: CAISGRVGGEETQYF. CDR3 in DNA: TGTGCCATCAGTGGAAGAGTCGGCGGGGAAGAGACCCAGTACTTC.

This clonotype was counted only a few times. The J gene is TRBJ2-5, the V gene TRBV20-1; 9 positions match TRBD2. This CDR3 spans 14 amino acids. CDR1 DFQATT and CDR2 SNEGSKA come from the germline V gene (reference sequence). V lost 5 bases to trimming and J lost 5 bases; unmatched junction nucleotides: 9. The CDR3 bases are TGCAGTGCTGAATTAGCGGGAGTAATGGAGACCCAGTACTTC. Protein: CSAELAGVMETQYF.

The chain links TRBV4-3 to TRBJ2-3, with D perhaps TRBD1 or TRBD2 (6 bases each). Germline V gives CDR1 LGHNA, CDR2 YSLEER. The CDR3 runs to 16 residues. The V and J ends lost 0 bases and 6 bases respectively, with 16 bases between them. This chain's CDR3 is CASSQDRGVLGDTQYF. Here the CDR3 DNA reads TGCGCCAGCAGCCAAGATAGGGGGGTTCTAGGCGATACGCAGTATTTT.

The chain links TRBV27 to TRBJ1-1, with D possibly TRBD1 on 5 matching bases. Germline V CDR1 and CDR2: MNHEY, SMNVEV (reference sequence). V lost 3 bases and J lost 7, with 18 bases in between. This CDR3 region has 15 residues. DNA of the CDR3: TGTGCCAGCAGTTTCCGCGGGACGCCGGCCCGTGAAGCTTTCTTT. Protein sequence: CASSFRGTPAREAFF.

The rearrangement uses TRBV6-2 or TRBV6-3 and TRBJ2-3; D unclear. The germline V gene has CDR1 MNHEY and CDR2 SVGEGT. The CDR3 extends over 13 amino acids. The ends were cut back, 5 bases at V and 5 bases at J, with 11 bases in the middle. The CDR3 DNA reads TGTGCCAGCAGTGCGCCAAATCAAGATACGCAGTATTTT. The encoded protein is CASSAPNQDTQYF.

This clonotype was picked up a small number of times. This chain uses TRBV25-1 with TRBJ2-7; TRBD1 matches at 9 bases. Per germline, CDR1 MGHDK and CDR2 SYGVNS. The V segment lost 4 bases and the J segment 0 bases; nucleotides outside the gene matches: 13. CDR3 size: 18 residues. The CDR3: CASSVRDREAPSSYEQYF. The CDR3, as DNA: TGTGCCAGCAGTGTCCGGGACAGGGAGGCCCCCAGCTCCTACGAGCAGTACTTC.

Details on this clonotype: A much larger clone differs from this one at a single base, so this may be a read error. The rearrangement uses TRBV7-2 and TRBJ2-5, with 9 bases aligning to TRBD1. In germline, CDR1 is SGHTA, CDR2 FQGNSA. CDR3 length equals 13 residues. Trimming at V came to 1 base and at J to 12 bases, leaving 6 bases not matched to a gene. The CDR3: CASSLVKQGAKYF. The CDR3 bases are TGTGCCAGCAGCTTAGTAAAACAGGGGGCCAAGTACTTC.

The chain combines TRBV20-1 with TRBJ2-1; D could derive from TRBD1 or TRBD2 (5 bases each). Trimming removed 4 bases from V and 5 bases from J, with 12 bases in between. The CDR3 runs 13 residues. Germline V gives CDR1 DFQATT, CDR2 SNEGSKA (reference sequence). The CDR3 spells CSATRDGNNEQFF. The CDR3 DNA follows: TGCAGTGCTACCCGGGACGGAAACAATGAGCAGTTCTTC.